This T cell receptor beta chain came from a study of identical twins. Study-wide results and caveats: It was out-of-frame TCR alpha sharing in monozygotic twins that models underestimated. Twins showed weaker excess sharing in their beta out-of-frame sequences. Within cord blood, abundant beta clonotypes carried fewer insertions, but memory repertoires showed no such trend.

TCRdb recomputed calls from the 5' RACE reads with MiXCR, one row per CDR3 protein. The sample has about 530,000 distinct CDR3 sequences; about a fifth are singletons. This CDR3 region has 14 residues. With 3 bases removed from V and 2 bases from J, the gap between germline ends came to 10 bases. Concerning this clonotype itself: Its specificity is not known.

A further study also used this sample, focusing on yellow fever vaccine responses in identical twins. That source notes: A vaccine T cell response that seemed partly convergent and partly personalized was reported in twins.

J is TRBJ1-2 and V is TRBV12-3 or TRBV12-4, with D unresolved. Sequencing used CD4+ T cells sorted from blood. This receptor was taken from a woman aged 18 to 35 in good health. Written as DNA, the CDR3 is TGTGCCAGCAGTTTTGGCGAGGGCAACTATGGCTACACCTTC. Its protein is CASSFGEGNYGYTF.